This T cell receptor beta chain was observed in a study of blood T cell repertoires in COVID-19. In the study overall: Samples taken during acute and convalescent COVID-19 were collected in the United States, Italy and Spain. Sources were T cells, B-cell-depleted T cells, or PBMCs; the material itself was cDNA or gDNA.

The age range of participants was about 18 to 95 years, with residence in roughly 25 US areas. Source study methods: Nucleated cell counts were estimated from reference gene primer amplification. TCRdb keeps only in-frame clones here, not all; method: immunoSEQ multiplex PCR. V and J calls and clone size are those listed in that table; D and trimming were worked out from the DNA. The sample includes about 380,000 clones, 88% of them seen just once. What was sequenced was PBMCs or T cells enriched from blood (not recorded which). This sequence was found in a woman between 18 and 30 years old who had recovered from COVID-19.

CDR3 nucleotide sequence: TGTGCCAGCAGCCAAGGGTCTATGAGGGCACCCGGTATCTTTGAAGCTTTCTTT. As protein: CASSQGSMRAPGIFEAFF. The chain links TRBV3-1 (or the pseudogene TRBV3-2) to TRBJ1-1; D not resolved. The CDR3 runs 18 residues. Germline V gene sequence: CDR1 LGHDT, CDR2 YNNKEL (reference sequence). V was pared by 1 base and J by 7 bases, with 25 bases between.